These 22 T cell receptor beta chains originate from one sample sequenced in a study of blood T cell repertoires in COVID-19. Sequencing was performed with immunoSEQ multiplex PCR; in TCRdb, only in-frame clones are kept and a portion is missing. The sample records 100,000 or so clones, around 87% being singletons. Sequencing was performed on peripheral blood. All receptors come from a man aged 50-60 years with active or convalescent COVID-19.

Note on this clone: Other DNA sequences of this sample code for an identical CDR3. V gene TRBV18 combines with J gene TRBJ2-5; tentative D call: TRBD2 (5 bases). CDR3 length: 13 residues. Germline values: CDR1 KGHSH, CDR2 LQKENI. V dropped 4 bases and J dropped 2 bases, with 8 bases sitting between them. CDR3 sequence (DNA): TGTGCCAGCTCACGCGGGCAGCAAGAGACCCAGTACTTC. Translating gives CASSRGQQETQYF.

The V gene is TRBV15, the J gene TRBJ2-5; 10 nucleotides match TRBD1. CDR3 length equals 14 residues. After removal of 6 bases from V and 2 bases from J, the junction contained 3 bases not matched to a gene. Germline V lookup: CDR1 LNHNV, CDR2 YYDKDF (reference sequence). The CDR3 coding sequence is TGTGCCACCAGACGGGACAGGGGACAAGAGACCCAGTACTTC. This gives the protein CATRRDRGQETQYF.

CDR3 protein: CASSPGGGRDTQYF. CDR3 nucleotides: TGCGCCAGCAGCCCCGGTGGAGGGAGAGATACGCAGTATTTT. This chain uses TRBV23-1 with TRBJ2-3; perhaps TRBD2 as D (6 bases). TRBV23-1 is treated as an ORF (open reading frame) with a function not yet certain. V was pared by 6 bases and J by 5 bases, with 15 bases between. CDR3 length: 14 amino acids.

The chain couples TRBV28 to TRBJ2-7, with TRBD1 matching over 8 bases. V shed 5 bases and J 7 bases; nucleotides not matched to a gene: 7. The V gene's germline CDR1 is MDHEN and CDR2 SYDVKM. The CDR3 consists of 13 residues. The CDR3 DNA reads as TGTGCCAGCAGTACCCGACAGGGGAGAGAGCAGTACGTC. This codes for CASSTRQGREQYV.

This chain joins TRBV10-3 and TRBJ1-2, with D hard to call. V was clipped by 4 bases and J by 5 bases, with 11 bases between them. The CDR3 sequence is 13 residues long. Germline V gene lookup returns CDR1 ENHRY and CDR2 SYGVKD. CDR3 in DNA: TGTGCCATCAGTGGAGGGATAGGGTATGGCTACACCTTC. As protein: CAISGGIGYGYTF.

This sequence joins TRBV3-1 (or the pseudogene TRBV3-2) and TRBJ1-5; 9 bases agree with TRBD1. V lost 0 bases and J lost 5; bases outside the gene matches: 5. The CDR3 is 16 amino acids. Germline V lookup: CDR1 LGHDT, CDR2 YNNKEL (reference sequence). The CDR3 loop is CASSQDQGQGDQPQHF. CDR3 nucleotide sequence: TGTGCCAGCAGCCAAGATCAGGGACAGGGCGATCAGCCCCAGCATTTT.

The V and J genes are TRBV5-4 and TRBJ2-4; 15 bases map to TRBD2. J lost 0 bases, V lost 4 bases, and 5 bases had no gene match. Germline V gives CDR1 SGHNT, CDR2 YYREEE (reference sequence). The CDR3 totals 18 residues. The CDR3: CASSPGLAGGLAKNIQYF. The DNA for the CDR3 is TGTGCCAGCAGCCCGGGACTAGCGGGGGGTCTAGCCAAAAACATTCAGTACTTC.

V is TRBV27 and J is TRBJ2-1, with 9 nucleotides matching TRBD2. This CDR3 is 15 amino acids long. Per the germline V gene, CDR1 is MNHEY and CDR2 is SMNVEV (reference sequence). V trimming: 6 bases; J trimming: 9 bases; junction bases outside the gene matches: 12. CDR3 in DNA: TGTGCCAGCAGACCCTGGAGCGGGGGGTTTACTGAGCAGTTCTTC. Translation: CASRPWSGGFTEQFF.

The gene calls are TRBV9 and TRBJ1-1; 7 bases agree with TRBD1. Germline V lookup: CDR1 SGDLS, CDR2 YYNGEE. This CDR3 spans 14 amino acids. V lost 0 bases, J lost 3 bases, and 2 bases stayed unmatched. The CDR3 reads CASSVVGTDTEAFF. The CDR3 DNA reads TGTGCCAGCAGCGTAGTGGGGACAGACACTGAAGCTTTCTTT.

The chain is built from TRBV2 and TRBJ2-2, with a tentative D call TRBD1 (6 bases). Germline lookup yields CDR1 SNHLY and CDR2 FYNNEI. CDR3 size: 13 residues. The germline V and J ends were trimmed by 6 bases and 6 bases, with 11 bases remaining between them. CDR3 DNA: TGTGCCAGCAGCACAGGGTCCGCCGGGGAGCTGTTTTTT. It translates to CASSTGSAGELFF.

Only one count was recorded for this clone. The chain is built from TRBV20-1 and TRBJ1-4, with D possibly matching TRBD1 (5 bases). V was cut by 3 bases and J by 6 bases, with 11 bases left in between. There are 13 residues in the CDR3. Germline V CDR1 and CDR2: DFQATT, SNEGSKA (reference sequence). CDR3 nucleotide sequence: TGCAGTGCTAGTGGCCAGGGTCATGAAAAACTGTTTTTT. Residues: CSASGQGHEKLFF.

J is TRBJ1-1 and V is TRBV5-6; TRBD1 might be the D (6 bases). In germline, CDR1 is SGHDT, CDR2 YYEEEE. V shed 2 bases and J shed 6 bases, with 14 bases lying between them. The CDR3 covers 14 residues. As DNA, the CDR3 is TGTGCCAGCAGCTTTCGGGGGGCGCCGGCTGAAGCTTTCTTT. Amino acid sequence: CASSFRGAPAEAFF.

The chain couples TRBV10-1 to TRBJ2-1, with 10 bases identical to TRBD2. Germline V gene sequence: CDR1 WNHNN, CDR2 SYGVQD (reference sequence). This CDR3 comprises 13 residues. V shed 2 bases and J 10 bases; nucleotides not matched to a gene: 2. CDR3 bases: TGCGCCAGCAGTGAGGGGACTAGCGTCGAGCAGTTCTTC. This encodes CASSEGTSVEQFF.

This chain joins TRBV5-5 and TRBJ2-7; 10 bases fit TRBD1. This CDR3 contains 12 residues. CDR1 SGHKS and CDR2 YYEKEE come from the germline V gene (reference sequence). J was trimmed by 9 bases and V by 4 bases; bases with no gene match: 4. The chain's CDR3 is CASSVDRGRQYV. The CDR3 DNA follows: TGTGCCAGCAGCGTGGACAGGGGGAGGCAGTACGTC.

The gene calls are TRBV11-3 and TRBJ2-2; 11 nucleotides agree with TRBD1. Trimming cost V 1 base and J 3 bases; bases outside gene matches: 4. CDR1 is SGHNT, CDR2 YENEEA, per germline. There are 17 residues in the CDR3. The chain's CDR3 is CASSLGGQGADTGELFF. The CDR3 DNA is TGTGCCAGCAGCTTAGGTGGACAGGGGGCTGACACCGGGGAGCTGTTTTTT.

In its sample, this clone was seen many times. This rearrangement joins TRBV29-1 to TRBJ1-1; D possibly corresponds to TRBD1 (5 bases). The V and J ends lost 7 bases and 3 bases respectively, with 18 bases between them. This CDR3 contains 14 residues. CDR1 and CDR2 from the germline V gene are SQVTM and ANQGSEA. CDR3 DNA sequence: TGCAGCGCCCGGACACTCAGGCTTGACACTGAAGCTTTCTTT. Translated: CSARTLRLDTEAFF.

This rearrangement joins TRBV3-1 (or the pseudogene TRBV3-2) to TRBJ2-1; D not certain. Germline V CDR1 and CDR2: LGHDT, YNNKEL (reference sequence). The CDR3 totals 11 residues. Trimming removed 5 bases from V and 3 bases from J, with 2 bases in between. The CDR3, as DNA: TGTGCCAGCAGCTACTACAATGAGCAGTTCTTC. Protein product: CASSYYNEQFF.

The gene calls are TRBV3-1 (or the pseudogene TRBV3-2) and TRBJ2-6, with D unresolved. Germline CDR1 reads LGHDT; CDR2 reads YNNKEL (reference sequence). V gave up 5 bases and J gave up 2 bases, with 10 bases separating them. CDR3 length: 15 residues. The CDR3 loop is CASSVRLTGANVLTF. Here the CDR3 DNA reads TGTGCCAGCAGCGTCCGTCTAACTGGGGCCAACGTCCTGACTTTC.

Here the CDR3 reads CAISSSTGRSGEQYF. CDR3 coding DNA: TGTGCCATCAGTAGCTCCACGGGTCGTTCAGGGGAGCAGTACTTC. The chain employs TRBV10-3 and TRBJ2-7; D possibly corresponds to TRBD1 (5 bases). V gave up 5 bases and J gave up 7 bases, with 21 bases separating them. The CDR3 loop spans 15 amino acids. Germline V CDR1 and CDR2: ENHRY, SYGVKD.

The chain couples TRBV24-1 to TRBJ2-3, with a weak D call TRBD2 (5 bases). Trimming took 6 bases from V and 3 from J, leaving 9 bases between them. This CDR3 region has 13 residues. Germline CDR1 and CDR2: KGHDR and SFDVKD. CDR3 coding DNA: TGTGCCACCAGTAACGGGGTGACAGATACGCAGTATTTT. Its translation: CATSNGVTDTQYF.

This clone was observed a single time. The rearrangement uses TRBV9 and TRBJ2-2, with D perhaps matching TRBD1 (6 bases). The V gene lost 0 bases and the J gene lost 0 bases, with 9 bases spanning the gap. Germline V gene lookup returns CDR1 SGDLS and CDR2 YYNGEE. The CDR3 runs 16 residues. CDR3 sequence: CASSVGGRTNTGELFF. The CDR3 DNA is TGTGCCAGCAGCGTAGGGGGGCGGACGAACACCGGGGAGCTGTTTTTT.

This chain links TRBV28 with TRBJ1-5, with 7 nucleotides matching TRBD1. The CDR3 is 14 amino acids. From germline, CDR1 is MDHEN and CDR2 SYDVKM. Trimming cost V 6 bases and J 3 bases; bases outside gene matches: 5. The CDR3 DNA reads as TGTGCCAGCAGGGAGACAGGGATCAATCAGCCCCAGCATTTT. As protein: CASRETGINQPQHF.